The next 8 T cell receptor beta chains were all read from a single sample in a study of OX40 agonist ivuxolimab in advanced cancers. Some clones are missing from TCRdb's copy, which holds only in-frame ones; the method was immunoSEQ multiplex PCR. The sample yields about 40,000 clones, roughly 77% seen once. This specimen consisted of CD4+ or CD8+ T cells sorted from blood, obtained in a trial of the OX40 agonist ivuxolimab. The receptors were sampled from an adult with an advanced solid tumor such as melanoma, head and neck, liver or kidney cancer.

This sequence joins TRBV5-6 and TRBJ2-6; 9 nucleotides align to TRBD1. The CDR3 extends over 17 amino acids. V lost 3 bases and J lost 2; bases outside the gene matches: 6. Germline V gene data show CDR1 as SGHDT and CDR2 as YYEEEE. CDR3 region: CASSSGQGDAGANVLTF. CDR3 nucleotide sequence: TGTGCCAGCAGCTCGGGACAGGGCGACGCTGGGGCCAACGTCCTGACTTTC.

This chain connects TRBV9 to TRBJ2-2, with TRBD1 identical over 7 bases. After removal of 4 bases from V and 1 base from J, the junction contained 4 bases not matched to a gene. Looked up from germline, CDR1 is SGDLS and CDR2 is YYNGEE. CDR3 size: 15 residues. The CDR3 loop reads CASSPWTGNTGELFF. The CDR3, as DNA: TGTGCCAGCAGCCCGTGGACAGGGAACACCGGGGAGCTGTTTTTT.

The genes are TRBV11-2 and TRBJ2-5; TRBD1 might be the D (6 bases). V shed 5 bases and J shed 1 base, with 17 bases lying between them. Germline-derived CDR1 and CDR2 are SGHAT and FQNNGV. CDR3 length: 16 residues. DNA for the CDR3: TGTGCCAGCAGCCAATTCAGGGGTGAGGTCCAAGAGACCCAGTACTTC. This codes for CASSQFRGEVQETQYF.

The chain uses TRBV18 and TRBJ2-2, with TRBD1 matching over 7 bases. The V gene's germline CDR1 is KGHSH and CDR2 LQKENI. CDR3 size: 17 residues. With 1 base clipped from V and 7 bases from J, the junction kept 12 bases outside the gene matches. CDR3 bases: TGTGCCAGCTCACCACGCGTCCGACAGGGTCATGACGGGGAGCTGTTTTTT. It translates to CASSPRVRQGHDGELFF.

The chain joins TRBV23-1 to TRBJ1-2; no firm D call. TRBV23-1 is marked as an open reading frame, function uncertain. Trimming cost V 4 bases and J 1 base, with 19 bases left between them. The CDR3 length is 17 residues. The CDR3: CASSREAGANFNYGYTF. The CDR3 DNA is TGCGCCAGCAGTCGCGAGGCAGGCGCCAACTTTAACTATGGCTACACCTTC.

A note on this clone: One end of the junction is discordant with germline, which a read error may explain. The gene calls are TRBV7-7 and TRBJ2-3; 7 nucleotides line up with TRBD1. CDR1 is SSHAT and CDR2 is FNYEAQ in the germline V gene (reference sequence). The CDR3 is made up of 14 amino acids. CDR3: CASSLGTGTDTQYF. The CDR3, as DNA: TGTGCTAGCAGCCTCGGGACAGGCACAGATACGCAGTATTTT. The variable domain in full, with the rest retrieved from reference TRBV7-7 and TRBJ2-3, is GAGVSQSPRYKVTKRGQDVTLRCDPISSHATLYWYQQALGQGPEFLTYFNYEAQPDKSGLPSDRFSAERPEGSISTLTIQRTEQRDSAMYRCASSLGTGTDTQYFGPGTRLTVL.

J is TRBJ2-5 and V is TRBV5-1, with D possibly TRBD1 on 5 matching bases. Germline CDR1 reads SGHRS; CDR2 reads YFSETQ. Trimming shortened V by 5 bases and J by 4 bases, and 12 bases separated the two germline ends. The CDR3 consists of 13 residues. The CDR3 loop reads CASSPDSGETQYF. The CDR3 DNA reads TGCGCCAGCAGTCCAGACAGTGGAGAGACCCAGTACTTC.

The V gene is TRBV21-1, the J gene TRBJ2-7; the table's D call, TRBD2, was not checked against the DNA. TRBV21-1 is labeled a pseudogene. The CDR3 covers 15 residues. The CDR3: CASSKRNLAGPQQYF. CDR3 DNA sequence: TGTGCCAGCAGCAAAAGGAATCTAGCGGGCCCTCAGCAGTACTTC.